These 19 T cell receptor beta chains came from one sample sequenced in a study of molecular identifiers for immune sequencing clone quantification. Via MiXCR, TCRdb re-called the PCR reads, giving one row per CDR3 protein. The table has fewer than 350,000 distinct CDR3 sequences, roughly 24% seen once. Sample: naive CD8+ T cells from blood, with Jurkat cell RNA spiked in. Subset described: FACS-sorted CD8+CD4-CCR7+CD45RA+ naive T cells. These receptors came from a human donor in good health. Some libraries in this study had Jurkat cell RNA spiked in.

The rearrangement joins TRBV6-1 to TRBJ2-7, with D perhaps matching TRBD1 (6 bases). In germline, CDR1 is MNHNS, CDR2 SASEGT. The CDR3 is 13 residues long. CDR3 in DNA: TGTACCACCCCTGGACAGTTGGTCTACGAGCAGTACTTC. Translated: CTTPGQLVYEQYF.

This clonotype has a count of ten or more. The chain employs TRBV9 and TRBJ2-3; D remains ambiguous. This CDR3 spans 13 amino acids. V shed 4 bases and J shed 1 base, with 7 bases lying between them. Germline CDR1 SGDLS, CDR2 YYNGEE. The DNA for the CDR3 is TGTGCCAGCAGCTTTCTACGCACAGATACGCAGTATTTT. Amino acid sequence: CASSFLRTDTQYF.

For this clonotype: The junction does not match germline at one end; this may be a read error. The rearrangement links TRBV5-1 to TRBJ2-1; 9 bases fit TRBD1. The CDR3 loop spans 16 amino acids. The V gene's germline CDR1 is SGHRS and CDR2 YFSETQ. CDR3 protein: CASSNRDRDPYSEQFF. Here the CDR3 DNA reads TGCGCCAGCAGCAACCGGGACAGGGACCCCTACAGTGAGCAGTTCTTC. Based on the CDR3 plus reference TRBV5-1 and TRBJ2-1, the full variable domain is KAGVTQTPRYLIKTRGQQVTLSCSPISGHRSVSWYQQTPGQGLQFLFEYFSETQRNKGNFPGRFSGRQFSNSRSEMNVSTLELGDSALYLCASSNRDRDPYSEQFFGPGTRLTVL.

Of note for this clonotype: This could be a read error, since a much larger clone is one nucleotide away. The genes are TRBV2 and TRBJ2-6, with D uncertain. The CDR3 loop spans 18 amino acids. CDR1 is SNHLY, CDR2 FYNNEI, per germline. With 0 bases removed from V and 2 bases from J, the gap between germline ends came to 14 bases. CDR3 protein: CASSEALRLVTGANVLTF. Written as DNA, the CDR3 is TGTGCCAGCAGTGAAGCGCTTCGGCTGGTTACTGGGGCCAACGTCCTGACTTTC.

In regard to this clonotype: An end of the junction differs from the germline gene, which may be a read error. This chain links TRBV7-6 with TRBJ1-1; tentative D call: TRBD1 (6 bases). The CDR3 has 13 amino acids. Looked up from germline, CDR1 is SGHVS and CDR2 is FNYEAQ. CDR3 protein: CACRLGGTTEAFF. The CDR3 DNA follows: TGTGCCTGCAGATTAGGGGGAACCACTGAAGCTTTCTTT. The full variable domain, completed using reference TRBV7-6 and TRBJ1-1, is GAGVSQSPRYKVTKRGQDVALRCDPISGHVSLYWYRQALGQGPEFLTYFNYEAQQDKSGLPNDRFSAERPEGSISTLTIQRTEQRDSAMYRCACRLGGTTEAFFGQGTRLTVV.

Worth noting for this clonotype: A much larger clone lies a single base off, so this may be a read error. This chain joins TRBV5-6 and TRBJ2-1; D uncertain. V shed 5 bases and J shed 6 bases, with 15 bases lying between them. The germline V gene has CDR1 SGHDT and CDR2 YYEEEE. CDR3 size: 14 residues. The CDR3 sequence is CASRPRAPSNEQFF. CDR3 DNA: TGTGCCAGCAGACCCCGGGCCCCAAGCAATGAGCAGTTCTTC. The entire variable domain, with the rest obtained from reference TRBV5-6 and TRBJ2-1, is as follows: DAGVTQSPTHLIKTRGQQVTLRCSPKSGHDTVSWYQQALGQGPQFIFQYYEEEERQRGNFPDRFSGHQFPNYSSELNVNALLLGDSALYLCASRPRAPSNEQFFGPGTRLTVL.

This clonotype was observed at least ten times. The chain's CDR3 is CASSQDWASGGQETQYF. For the CDR3, the DNA is TGCGCCAGCAGCCAAGATTGGGCTAGCGGGGGACAAGAGACCCAGTACTTC. The chain recombines TRBV4-1 with TRBJ2-5, with 10 bases fitting TRBD2. This CDR3 region has 17 residues. The V segment lost 0 bases and the J segment 2 bases; nucleotides outside the gene matches: 6. In germline, CDR1 is MGHRA, CDR2 YSYEKL.

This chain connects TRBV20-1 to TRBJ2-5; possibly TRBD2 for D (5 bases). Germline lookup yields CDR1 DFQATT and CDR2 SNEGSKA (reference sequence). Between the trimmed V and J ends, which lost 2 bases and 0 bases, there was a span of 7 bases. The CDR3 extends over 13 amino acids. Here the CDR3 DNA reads TGCAGTGCTAGAAGCGGTTACCAAGAGACCCAGTACTTC. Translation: CSARSGYQETQYF.

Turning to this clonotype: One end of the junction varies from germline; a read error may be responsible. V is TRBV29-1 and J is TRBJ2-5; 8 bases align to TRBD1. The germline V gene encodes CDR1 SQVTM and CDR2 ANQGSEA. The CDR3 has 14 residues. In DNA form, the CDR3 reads TGCAGCTCCTGGACAGGGAGCCCGGAAGAGCCCCAGTCCTTC. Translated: CSSWTGSPEEPQSF. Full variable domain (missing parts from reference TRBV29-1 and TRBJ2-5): SAVISQKPSRDICQRGTSLTIQCQVDSQVTMMFWYRQQPGQSLTLIATANQGSEATYESGFVIDKFPISRPNLTFSTLTVSNMSPEDSSIYLCSSWTGSPEEPQSFGPGTRLLVL.

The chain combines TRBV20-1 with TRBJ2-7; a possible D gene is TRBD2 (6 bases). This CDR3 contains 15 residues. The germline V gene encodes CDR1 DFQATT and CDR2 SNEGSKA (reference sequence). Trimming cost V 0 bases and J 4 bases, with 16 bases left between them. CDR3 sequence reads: CSARDRDSAGYEQYF. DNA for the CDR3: TGCAGTGCTAGAGATCGGGATAGCGCGGGGTACGAGCAGTACTTC.

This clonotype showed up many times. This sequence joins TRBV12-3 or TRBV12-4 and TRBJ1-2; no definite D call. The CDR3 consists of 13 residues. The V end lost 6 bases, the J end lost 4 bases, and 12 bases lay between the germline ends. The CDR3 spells CASSEGLSYGYTF. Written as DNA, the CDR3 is TGTGCCAGCAGCGAGGGCTTGAGCTATGGCTACACCTTC.

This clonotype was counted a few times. CDR3: CATSDKGTEQYF. The CDR3 coding sequence is TGTGCCACCAGTGATAAGGGAACCGAGCAGTACTTC. The J gene is TRBJ2-7, the V gene TRBV24-1; D gene ambiguous. This CDR3 has 12 amino acids. Between the trimmed V and J ends, which lost 3 bases and 6 bases, there was a span of 8 bases. Germline loops: CDR1 KGHDR, CDR2 SFDVKD.

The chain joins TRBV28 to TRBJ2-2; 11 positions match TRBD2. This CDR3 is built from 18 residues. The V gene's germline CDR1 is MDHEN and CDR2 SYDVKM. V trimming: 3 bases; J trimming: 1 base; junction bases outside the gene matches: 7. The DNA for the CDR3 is TGTGCCAGCAGTTTCCCACTAGCGGGAGAGGTGAACACCGGGGAGCTGTTTTTT. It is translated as CASSFPLAGEVNTGELFF.

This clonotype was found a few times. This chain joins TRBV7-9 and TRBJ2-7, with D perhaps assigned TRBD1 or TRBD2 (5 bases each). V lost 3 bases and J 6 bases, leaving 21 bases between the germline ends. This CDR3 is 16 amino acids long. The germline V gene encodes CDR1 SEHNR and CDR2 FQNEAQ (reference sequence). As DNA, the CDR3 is TGTGCCAGCAGCTTCCCCCGAGGGGTGTCTCGCGGCGAGCAGTACTTC. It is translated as CASSFPRGVSRGEQYF.

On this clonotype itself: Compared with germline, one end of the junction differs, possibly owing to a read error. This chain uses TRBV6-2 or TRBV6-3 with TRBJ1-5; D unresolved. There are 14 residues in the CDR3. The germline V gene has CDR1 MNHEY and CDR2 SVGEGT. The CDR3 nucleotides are TGTGCCCGCCGCCCCCTCCGTGGGGATCAGCCCCCGCATTTT. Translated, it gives CARRPLRGDQPPHF.

The CDR3 DNA reads as TGTGCCAGCAGTTACTGGGGACAGTCTTCCGAGCAGTACTTC. It codes for CASSYWGQSSEQYF. The chain joins TRBV6-6 to TRBJ2-7, with TRBD1 identical over 7 bases. There are 14 residues in the CDR3. Germline-derived CDR1 and CDR2 are MNHNY and SVGAGI (reference sequence). J gave up 6 bases and V 1 base, and 6 bases lay outside the gene matches.

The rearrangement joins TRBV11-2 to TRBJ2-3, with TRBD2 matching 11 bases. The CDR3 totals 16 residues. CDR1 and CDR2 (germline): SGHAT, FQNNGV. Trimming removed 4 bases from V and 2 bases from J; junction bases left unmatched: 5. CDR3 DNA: TGTGCCAGCAGCTCAACTAGCGGGGGAACCACAGATACGCAGTATTTT. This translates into CASSSTSGGTTDTQYF.

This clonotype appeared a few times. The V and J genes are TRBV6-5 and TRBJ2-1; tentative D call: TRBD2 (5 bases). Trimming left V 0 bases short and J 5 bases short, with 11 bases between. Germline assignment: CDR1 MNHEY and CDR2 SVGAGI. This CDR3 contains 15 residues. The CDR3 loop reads CASSYSLTNNNEQFF. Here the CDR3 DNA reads TGTGCCAGCAGTTACTCCTTGACTAACAACAATGAGCAGTTCTTC.

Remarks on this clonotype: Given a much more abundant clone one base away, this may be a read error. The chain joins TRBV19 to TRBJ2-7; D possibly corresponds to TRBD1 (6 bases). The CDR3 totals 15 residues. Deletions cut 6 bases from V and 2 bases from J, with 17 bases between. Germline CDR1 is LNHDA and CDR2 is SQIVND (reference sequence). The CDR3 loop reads CASSKPTGQPYEQYF. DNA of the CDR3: TGTGCCAGTAGCAAACCCACCGGACAGCCCTACGAGCAGTACTTC.